Listed below are T cell receptor beta chains from one sample, sequenced in a study of OX40 agonist ivuxolimab in advanced cancers. Generated by immunoSEQ multiplex PCR, the TCRdb table keeps only in-frame clones and is missing some. Among around 15,000 clones listed, 82% were seen once. The input for sequencing was CD4+ or CD8+ T cells sorted from blood, taken in a trial of the OX40 agonist ivuxolimab. Every receptor here comes from an adult with an advanced solid tumor such as melanoma, head and neck, liver or kidney cancer. CDR3s include the opening cysteine and the closing phenylalanine or tryptophan. A D gene is named only where the DNA matches it firmly. Size values are once, few and many counts, or a class for expanded clones, and some rows have none.

abundance	d_gene	v_gene	j_gene	CDR3nt	CDR3aa
-	TRBD2	TRBV28	TRBJ2-7	TGTGCCAGCAGGTCCGGGACTAGCGGGAGAAGACGCTACGAGCAGTACTTC	CASRSGTSGRRRYEQYF
-	-	TRBV19	TRBJ2-3	TGTGCCAGTAGTATTACCCCCGACAAGACAGATACGCAGTATTTT	CASSITPDKTDTQYF
-	-	TRBV27	TRBJ1-4	TGTGCCAGCAATCACGACAGGCCCGCAACTAATGAAAAACTGTTTTTT	CASNHDRPATNEKLFF
-	-	TRBV30	TRBJ1-1	TGTGCCTGGAGTTCCCTTCGGGTAAATGAAGCTTTCTTT	CAWSSLRVNEAFF
few	-	TRBV5-1	TRBJ2-7	TGCGCCAGCAGCTTGACAGGAAGCTCCTACGAGCAGTACTTC	CASSLTGSSYEQYF
-	TRBD2	TRBV30	TRBJ2-5	TGTGCCTGGAGCTTGACTAGCGGGATCTCTGACCAGTACTTC	CAWSLTSGISDQYF
-	TRBD1	TRBV2	TRBJ1-4	TGTGCCAGCAGGGCCGGGACAGGGGGCGAAAAACTGTTTTTT	CASRAGTGGEKLFF
-	-	TRBV7-2	TRBJ2-1	TGTGCCAGCAGCTTAGTAGCACAGTCATACAATGAGCAGTTCTTC	CASSLVAQSYNEQFF
-	TRBD2	TRBV4-2	TRBJ2-3	TGTGCCAGCAGCCAAGACGGAACTAGCGGGAGGGCGGGTACGCAGTATTTT	CASSQDGTSGRAGTQYF
-	-	TRBV19	TRBJ1-4	TGTGCCAGTAGTATGGCGTTGGGTGAAAAACTGTTTTTT	CASSMALGEKLFF
-	-	TRBV2	TRBJ2-7	TGTGCCAGCAGGGGGGAGGGGGGGTCCTACGAGCAGTACTTC	CASRGEGGSYEQYF
-	-	TRBV5-1	TRBJ2-7	TGCGCCAGCAGCTGGGACCTATACGAGCAGTACTTC	CASSWDLYEQYF
-	TRBD2	TRBV30	TRBJ2-5	TGTGCCTGGAGCCAAGGACTAGCGGGAGAGACCCAGTACTTC	CAWSQGLAGETQYF
few	TRBD1	TRBV27	TRBJ2-2	TGTGCCAGCAGCCCCGGGACAGGGGTCACCGGGGAGCTGTTTTTT	CASSPGTGVTGELFF
-	-	TRBV13	TRBJ2-7	TGTGCCAGCAGCTTAGGGGGCAACTACGAGCAGTACTTC	CASSLGGNYEQYF
-	-	TRBV10-1	TRBJ2-1	TGCGCCAGCAGCCGCGGCTTCAATGAGCAGTTCTTC	CASSRGFNEQFF
-	-	TRBV29-1	TRBJ2-7	TGCAGCGTTGTAGCCGGGCCTGGCGAGCAGTACTTC	CSVVAGPGEQYF
-	TRBD2	TRBV10-3	TRBJ2-3	TGTGCCATCACCTCGGGACTAGCGGGAGGTTCCGATACGCAGTATTTT	CAITSGLAGGSDTQYF
-	TRBD1	TRBV5-1	TRBJ1-6	TGCGCCAGCAGCTCCAGGGACAGTAAAAATTCACCCCTCCACTTT	CASSSRDSKNSPLHF
-	TRBD1	TRBV28	TRBJ1-6	TGTGCCAGCAGTCTACAGGGGGCGCTCTCTTCACCCCTCCACTTT	CASSLQGALSSPLHF
-	TRBD2	TRBV18	TRBJ2-2	TGTGCCAGCTCACTTATGGGACTAGCGGAGGCGAACACCGGGGAGCTGTTTTTT	CASSLMGLAEANTGELFF
-	-	TRBV2	TRBJ1-3	TGTGCCAGCAGTGATCAGGGGTTGTCTGGAAACACCATATATTTT	CASSDQGLSGNTIYF
-	-	TRBV28	TRBJ2-5	TGTGCCAGCAGTTATGGGGGCCTCTTCGGTGAGCAGTACTTC	CASSYGGLFGEQYF
-	-	TRBV28	TRBJ2-7	TGTGCCAGCAGTTTGCGCCTAGCAGAACTCTCCTACGAGCAGTACTTC	CASSLRLAELSYEQYF
-	-	TRBV15	TRBJ1-1	TGTGCCACCAGCAGAGATAAGGGACTTGCTGAAGCTTTCTTT	CATSRDKGLAEAFF
-	TRBD2	TRBV30	TRBJ2-1	TGTGCCTGGAGTGTCACTAGCGGGAATGAGCAGTTCTTC	CAWSVTSGNEQFF
-	-	TRBV5-1	TRBJ2-3	TGCGCCAGCAGCTTGATGTTGGCGGATACGCAGTATTTT	CASSLMLADTQYF
medium-sized	-	TRBV7-9	TRBJ1-2	TGTGCCAGCAGCCTCGAATCTTATGGCTACACCTTC	CASSLESYGYTF
once	TRBD2	TRBV19	TRBJ2-3	TGTGCCAGTAAGGATAGCGGGAGGGGGACAGATACGCAGTATTTT	CASKDSGRGTDTQYF
once	-	TRBV30	TRBJ1-5	TGTGCCTGGAGTGTCGGGGGTTATAGCAATCAGCCCCAGCATTTT	CAWSVGGYSNQPQHF
-	-	TRBV7-3	TRBJ1-1	TGTGCCAGCAGCTTATCAGGGGAAGAAGCTTTCTTT	CASSLSGEEAFF
-	-	TRBV11-2	TRBJ1-1	TGTGCCAGCAGCTTGGGGGTTGTTGGGACTGAAGCTTTCTTT	CASSLGVVGTEAFF
-	-	TRBV10-3	TRBJ2-7	TGTGCCATCAGTGGGATAGCGGCCTACGAGCAGTACTTC	CAISGIAAYEQYF
-	-	TRBV7-9	TRBJ2-7	TGTGCCAGCAGCGATGCTTCCTACGAGCAGTACTTC	CASSDASYEQYF
-	-	TRBV7-9	TRBJ1-6	TGTGCCAGCAGCTCAACTCCCGGGGCACGTAATTCACCCCTCCACTTT	CASSSTPGARNSPLHF
-	-	TRBV5-1	TRBJ2-5	TGCGCCAGCAGCTTGGCAGGGCTGGAGACCCAGTACTTC	CASSLAGLETQYF
-	-	TRBV7-6	TRBJ2-3	TGTGCCAGCAGCTTCGCGATGGATACGCAGTATTTT	CASSFAMDTQYF
-	-	TRBV2	TRBJ1-2	TGTGCCACCGCCCCTGAGGTGGGCTATGGCTACACCTTC	CATAPEVGYGYTF
-	-	TRBV2	TRBJ2-3	TGTGCCAGCCGGGAGACTCGCCTCACAGATACGCAGTATTTT	CASRETRLTDTQYF
-	-	TRBV19	TRBJ2-6	TGTGCCAGTAGTATCTCGTTGAGCACCGGGGCCAACGTCCTGACTTTC	CASSISLSTGANVLTF
-	TRBD1	TRBV19	TRBJ1-1	TGTGCCAGTCGTCACCCAGGGGGCACTGAAGCTTTCTTT	CASRHPGGTEAFF
-	-	TRBV7-9	TRBJ2-5	TGTGCCAGCAGCTCCGTCCGGGGACAGACCCAGTACTTC	CASSSVRGQTQYF
-	-	TRBV6-1	TRBJ2-3	TGTGCCAGCAGTGAGGGAAGGAATACGCAGTATTTT	CASSEGRNTQYF
-	-	TRBV10-3	TRBJ1-3	TGTGCCATCATGAGCTCTGGAAACACCATATATTTT	CAIMSSGNTIYF
-	-	TRBV30	TRBJ2-5	TGTGCCTGGAGCCCCAAGGGGGTAGAGACCCAGTACTTC	CAWSPKGVETQYF
-	-	TRBV2	TRBJ2-7	TGTGCCACCAGGGCAGGGCCTAACTACGAGCAGTACTTC	CATRAGPNYEQYF
-	-	TRBV28	TRBJ1-6	TGTGCCAGCAGTTTCGCGGACAGTCTCTATTCACCCCTCCACTTT	CASSFADSLYSPLHF
-	TRBD2	TRBV6-5	TRBJ2-1	TGTGCCAGCACGAAACGGGACTACATTTACAATGAGCAGTTCTTC	CASTKRDYIYNEQFF